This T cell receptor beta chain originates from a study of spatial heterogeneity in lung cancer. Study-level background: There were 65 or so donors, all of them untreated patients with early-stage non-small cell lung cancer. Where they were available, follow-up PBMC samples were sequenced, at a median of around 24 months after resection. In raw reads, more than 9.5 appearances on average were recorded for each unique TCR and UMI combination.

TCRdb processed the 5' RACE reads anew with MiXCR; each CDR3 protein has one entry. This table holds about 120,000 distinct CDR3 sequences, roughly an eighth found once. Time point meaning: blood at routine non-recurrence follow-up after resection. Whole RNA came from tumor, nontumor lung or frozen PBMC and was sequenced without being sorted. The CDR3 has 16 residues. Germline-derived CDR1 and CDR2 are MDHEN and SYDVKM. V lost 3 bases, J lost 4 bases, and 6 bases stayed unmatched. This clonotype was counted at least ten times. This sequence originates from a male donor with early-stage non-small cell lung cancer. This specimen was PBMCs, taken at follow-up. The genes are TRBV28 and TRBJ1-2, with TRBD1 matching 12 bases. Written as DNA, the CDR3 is TGTGCCAGCAGTTTGGCGGGACAGGGGGCGGGCTATGGCTACACCTTC. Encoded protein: CASSLAGQGAGYGYTF.